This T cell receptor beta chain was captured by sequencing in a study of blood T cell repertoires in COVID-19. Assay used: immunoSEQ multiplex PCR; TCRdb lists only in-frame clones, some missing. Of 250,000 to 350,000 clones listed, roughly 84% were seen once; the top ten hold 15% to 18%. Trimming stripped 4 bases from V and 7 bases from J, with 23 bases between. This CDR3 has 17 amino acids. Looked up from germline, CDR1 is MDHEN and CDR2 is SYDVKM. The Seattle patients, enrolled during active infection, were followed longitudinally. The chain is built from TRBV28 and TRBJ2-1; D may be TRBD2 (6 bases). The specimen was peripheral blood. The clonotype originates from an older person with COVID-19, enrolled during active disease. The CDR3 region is CASSSQGIAAATNEQFF. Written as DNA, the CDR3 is TGTGCCAGCAGTTCCCAAGGGATAGCGGCGGCCACGAATGAGCAGTTCTTC.